These 2 T cell receptor beta chains were sequenced from one sample in a study of blood T cell repertoires in COVID-19. TCRdb keeps only in-frame clones here, not all; method: immunoSEQ multiplex PCR. The sample contains under 30,000 clones, approximately 80% of which appear only once. The sequencing input was peripheral blood. All receptors come from a woman between 65 and 79 years old with acute or convalescent COVID-19.

This rearrangement joins TRBV5-5 to TRBJ1-4, with a tentative D call TRBD1 (5 bases). The CDR3 totals 15 residues. Germline V CDR1 and CDR2: SGHKS, YYEKEE (reference sequence). V dropped 1 base and J dropped 8 bases, with 15 bases sitting between them. The CDR3 region is CASSLWVGEGEKLFF. The CDR3 DNA follows: TGTGCCAGCAGCTTGTGGGTAGGGGAAGGCGAAAAACTGTTTTTT.

The rearrangement joins TRBV7-8 to TRBJ2-2, with D tentatively TRBD2 (5 bases). The CDR3 covers 15 residues. V was shortened by 7 bases and J by 1 base, with 13 bases between the two germline ends. Germline lookup yields CDR1 SGHVS and CDR2 FQNEAQ. The CDR3 protein is CASTLQRRNTGELFF. CDR3 bases: TGTGCCAGCACCCTACAGCGGAGGAACACCGGGGAGCTGTTTTTT.